Each of the 15 T cell receptor beta chains below was sequenced from the same sample in a study of tumor-infiltrating lymphocytes in primary liver carcinoma. With a constant-region primer, TCR beta cDNA was made from approximately 450 ng of total RNA. Libraries covering TCR beta were generated through three nested multiplex PCR rounds (using a slightly modified ARM-PCR). Each of the first two PCR rounds ran around 10 cycles with TRBV1-TRBV30 forward and C-beta reverse primers. TCRdb re-called the multiplex PCR reads through MiXCR, storing one row per CDR3 protein. The sample lists about 48,000 distinct CDR3 sequences, about 73% occurring once. Each 20-30 mg portion of unsorted bulk tissue served as the source for co-extraction of RNA and DNA. The sequencing input was liver tumor tissue from sampling region 3. Specified subset: tumor region T3, left-lateral pole. Source of these receptors: a man aged 40-50 years with primary liver carcinoma and hepatitis B virus infection.

CDR3 region: CASSADRPNTEAFF. CDR3 coding DNA: TGTGCCAGCTCCGCGGACAGGCCGAACACTGAAGCTTTCTTT. This chain connects TRBV18 to TRBJ1-1; 7 nucleotides align to TRBD1. The CDR3 spans 14 residues. Germline V gene data show CDR1 as KGHSH and CDR2 as LQKENI. J lost 1 base, V lost 6 bases, and 5 bases had no gene match. Variable domain in full (rest from reference TRBV18 and TRBJ1-1): NAGVMQNPRHLVRRRGQEARLRCSPMKGHSHVYWYRQLPEEGLKFMVYLQKENIIDESGMPKERFSAEFPKEGPSILRIQQVVRGDSAAYFCASSADRPNTEAFFGQGTRLTVV.

A remark on this clonotype: Germline is not matched at one junction end, which may reflect a read error. The rearrangement uses TRBV4-2 and TRBJ2-7, with TRBD2 identical over 12 bases. Germline CDR1 and CDR2: LGHNA and YNFKEQ. This CDR3 is built from 17 residues. CDR3 in DNA: TGTGCCACTACTGGACTAGCGGGGTTTTATAAGTCCTACGAGCAGTATTTC. Encoded protein: CATTGLAGFYKSYEQYF.

This clonotype came up many times. The DNA for the CDR3 is TGTGCCAGCAGCTCTGCCTCACTCATGGACAGGGGAGGCACTGAAGCTTTCTTT. This codes for CASSSASLMDRGGTEAFF. V is TRBV28 and J is TRBJ1-1, with 9 bases identical to TRBD1. The V gene end was trimmed by 6 bases and the J gene end by 4 bases; junction bases not matched to a gene: 18. The CDR3 loop spans 18 amino acids. Germline V gives CDR1 MDHEN, CDR2 SYDVKM.

This clonotype has just one count. The junction and the germline gene differ at one end; a read error may be behind it. CDR3 nucleotides: TGTGTCAGCGGCAGCATGACAGGGGTTGGCGAGACCCAGTACTTC. It codes for CVSGSMTGVGETQYF. The chain is built from TRBV5-4 and TRBJ2-5, with 8 positions matching TRBD1. Germline CDR1 and CDR2: SGHNT and YYREEE (reference sequence). This CDR3 has 15 residues.

Comment on this clonotype: One end of the junction varies from germline; a read error may be responsible. The chain carries TRBV6-5 and TRBJ2-1; 11 positions match TRBD2. The germline gives CDR1 MNHEY, CDR2 SVGAGI. The length of the CDR3 is 16 residues. The CDR3 protein is CASRQTSGASYNKQFF. CDR3 nucleotides: TGTGCCAGCAGACAGACTAGCGGGGCATCCTACAATAAGCAGTTCTTC.

This clonotype has just a few counts. The germline gene is not matched at one end of the junction; a read error may be the cause. The chain has TRBV28 and TRBJ2-3; D gene uncertain. Germline-derived CDR1 and CDR2 are MDHEN and SYDVKM. This CDR3 contains 12 residues. CDR3 region: CTSSLPFGTQYF. DNA of the CDR3: TGTACCAGCAGTTTGCCGTTTGGTACGCAGTATTTT.

In regard to this clonotype: One junction end disagrees with the germline gene, perhaps due to a read error. This chain links TRBV7-9 with TRBJ1-2; D call uncertain. The germline gives CDR1 SEHNR, CDR2 FQNEAQ (reference sequence). CDR3 length equals 12 residues. CDR3 sequence: CASIRVGAGYTF. In nucleotides, the CDR3 is TGCGCCAGCATCCGCGTAGGAGCCGGCTACACCTTC. Full variable domain (outside the CDR3, taken from reference TRBV7-9 and TRBJ1-2): DTGVSQNPRHKITKRGQNVTFRCDPISEHNRLYWYRQTLGQGPEFLTYFQNEAQLEKSRLLSDRFSAERPKGSFSTLEIQRTEQGDSAMYLCASIRVGAGYTFGSGTRLTVV.

This chain connects TRBV28 to TRBJ2-7; tentative D call: TRBD2 (7 bases). CDR1 MDHEN and CDR2 SYDVKM come from the germline V gene. Trimming removed 4 bases from V and 0 bases from J, with 19 bases in between. This CDR3 comprises 17 residues. The CDR3: CASSSSGDYRVSYEQYF. CDR3 sequence (DNA): TGTGCCAGCAGTTCCTCTGGGGACTACAGGGTCTCCTACGAGCAGTACTTC.

This clonotype came up once. No conserved phenylalanine or tryptophan is present at the end of the CDR3, so a read error is the likely explanation. The DNA is left out, because the CDR3 cannot be placed on it with certainty; the CDR3 is given as TCRdb lists it. The chain links TRBV11-2 to TRBJ2-7; the table's D call, TRBD1, has no DNA check behind it. Counting both end residues, the CDR3 totals 15 amino acids. Germline V gene lookup returns CDR1 SGHAT and CDR2 FQNNGV. The CDR3 here is CASSPRQGWFYERYY.

Points on this clonotype: The junction does not match germline at one end; this may be a read error. This chain uses TRBV4-2 with TRBJ1-1, with D maybe TRBD1 (5 bases). The germline V gene has CDR1 LGHNA and CDR2 YNFKEQ. The CDR3 covers 17 residues. The CDR3 reads CASSQDHGRALNNEAFF. In DNA, the CDR3 is TGTGCCAGCAGCCAAGATCACGGCAGGGCACTGAACAATGAAGCTTTCTTT.

As to this clonotype: The junction and the germline gene differ at one end; a read error may be behind it. The CDR3 loop is CAGSVMAHRGGEQYF. In DNA, the CDR3 is TGTGCCGGCAGTGTAATGGCACACCGGGGTGGCGAGCAGTACTTC. The chain is built from TRBV6-1 and TRBJ2-7; tentative D call: TRBD2 (5 bases). This CDR3 comprises 15 residues. Germline lookup yields CDR1 MNHNS and CDR2 SASEGT.

Note on this clonotype: Because the CDR3 is missing its conserved closing phenylalanine or tryptophan, this is likely a read error. This chain connects TRBV14 to TRBJ1-4; D call uncertain. Germline CDR1 SGHDN, CDR2 FVKESK. The V and J ends lost 4 bases and 0 bases respectively, with 9 bases between them. The CDR3 covers 15 residues. The CDR3 is CASSLFGTTNEKLFS. The CDR3 DNA is TGTGCCAGCAGCCTATTCGGGACAACTAATGAAAAACTGTTTTCT.

The chain links TRBV7-3 to TRBJ2-6; no reliable D call. Trimming cost V 9 bases and J 2 bases, with 11 bases left between them. CDR1 is SGHTA, CDR2 FQGTGA, per germline. This CDR3 has 14 amino acids. The CDR3 sequence is CASSRLPGANVLTF. The CDR3 bases are TGTGCCAGTTCCAGGCTCCCTGGGGCCAACGTCCTGACTTTC.

This clonotype was detected only a few times. The junction departs from germline at one end; a sequencing error may be responsible. J is TRBJ2-3 and V is TRBV11-2, with 10 bases matching TRBD2. Germline V CDR1 and CDR2: SGHAT, FQNNGV. This CDR3 is 16 amino acids long. CDR3 bases: TGTGCCAGCAGCTTAGAGGGACTAGCGCGGACGGATACGCAATATTTT. This sequence encodes CASSLEGLARTDTQYF.

Comment on this clonotype: One end of the junction fails to match germline, which may point to a read error. The CDR3 loop reads CVSSLHYGLARVDEQFF. The CDR3 DNA is TGTGTCAGCAGTCTACATTATGGACTAGCGAGGGTAGATGAGCAATTCTTC. V and J are TRBV28 and TRBJ2-1; 9 bases match TRBD2. This CDR3 region has 17 residues. Germline V gives CDR1 MDHEN, CDR2 SYDVKM.